The 18 T cell receptor beta chains below come from one sample, sequenced in a study of cytomegalovirus exposure and HLA in healthy donors. Primers included in the PCR were 60 Vbeta and 13 Jbeta primers. Method: immunoSEQ multiplex PCR; TCRdb's copy keeps in-frame clones and lacks some. This repertoire shows some 70,000 clones, more than 75% found once; its top ten account for about 2%. Input material: PBMCs. These receptor sequences come from a man aged 18 to 29 in good health and CMV-seronegative.

The rearrangement links TRBV27 to TRBJ2-3, with 7 bases identical to TRBD2. The CDR3 totals 15 residues. Germline assignment: CDR1 MNHEY and CDR2 SMNVEV (reference sequence). V dropped 2 bases and J dropped 1; count of bases not matched to a gene: 3. CDR3 sequence reads: CASSLSGTGTDTQYF. CDR3 in DNA: TGTGCCAGCAGTTTAAGCGGGACCGGCACAGATACGCAGTATTTT.

This chain joins TRBV7-9 and TRBJ1-2, with 7 bases lining up with TRBD1. CDR3 length equals 15 residues. J lost 3 bases, V lost 7 bases, and 11 bases had no gene match. The germline CDR1 and CDR2 sequences are SEHNR and FQNEAQ (reference sequence). The DNA for the CDR3 is TGTGCCAGCACCCCAAAAGGGGGCGCGGACTATGGCTACACCTTC. Translating it yields CASTPKGGADYGYTF.

The chain couples TRBV21-1 to TRBJ1-2. TRBV21-1 is a pseudogene. The CDR3 has 19 residues. The CDR3 region is CASSKEWVLRVIHFYGYTF. For the CDR3, the DNA is TGTGCCAGCAGCAAAGAATGGGTCCTGAGGGTAATCCATTTCTATGGCTACACCTTC.

This clone was recorded a few times. V usage is TRBV7-3 and J usage is TRBJ2-2; maybe TRBD1 (6 bases). The CDR3 sequence is 19 residues long. The germline V and J ends were trimmed by 5 bases and 3 bases, with 25 bases remaining between them. Germline V gene lookup returns CDR1 SGHTA and CDR2 FQGTGA. CDR3 bases: TGTGCCAGCAGCCCCCTCAAGGTGGGGGCGCTTATGGACACCGGGGAGCTGTTTTTT. Amino acids: CASSPLKVGALMDTGELFF.

The chain links TRBV7-9 to TRBJ2-1; 7 bases match TRBD2. Per the germline V gene, CDR1 is SEHNR and CDR2 is FQNEAQ (reference sequence). The J segment lost 8 bases and the V segment lost 0 bases, leaving 10 bases of the junction unmatched. The CDR3 extends over 16 amino acids. CDR3 residues: CASSLAASGGPDEQFF. As DNA, the CDR3 is TGTGCCAGCAGCTTAGCGGCTAGCGGAGGTCCCGATGAGCAGTTCTTC.

The chain recombines TRBV10-3 with TRBJ1-4; D unresolved. The germline CDR1 and CDR2 sequences are ENHRY and SYGVKD. CDR3 length: 15 residues. Trimming shortened V by 0 bases and J by 7 bases, and 12 bases separated the two germline ends. Here the CDR3 reads CAISESGGSGEKLFF. DNA for the CDR3: TGTGCCATCAGTGAGTCGGGAGGGTCTGGTGAAAAACTGTTTTTT.

This clone was detected a few times. The chain couples TRBV19 to TRBJ2-5, with TRBD2 as a possible D gene (6 bases). There are 13 residues in the CDR3. CDR1 is LNHDA, CDR2 SQIVND, per germline (reference sequence). V gave up 7 bases and J gave up 3 bases, with 12 bases separating them. In DNA form, the CDR3 reads TGTGCCAGTACGCCGGGGGAGGAAGAGACCCAGTACTTC. Translating gives CASTPGEEETQYF.

The chain has TRBV6-5 and TRBJ1-5; no firm D call. V was trimmed by 1 base and J by 3 bases, leaving 7 bases between them. The germline V gene encodes CDR1 MNHEY and CDR2 SVGAGI. The CDR3 spans 14 residues. CDR3 sequence (DNA): TGTGCCAGCAGTTACTTGGGCCACAATCAGCCCCAGCATTTT. Translating gives CASSYLGHNQPQHF.

This clone was detected a few times. V usage is TRBV4-3 and J usage is TRBJ1-1; the D gene is possibly TRBD1 (5 bases). Per germline, CDR1 LGHNA and CDR2 YSLEER. V lost 0 bases and J lost 3, with 11 bases in between. CDR3 length: 15 amino acids. CDR3 sequence (DNA): TGCGCCAGCAGCCAAGATTTGACCAGGGACACTGAAGCTTTCTTT. Its translation is CASSQDLTRDTEAFF.

This clone appeared once. The DNA for the CDR3 is TGCGCCAGCAGCCAAGATTTTCCTAGCGGGCTCTACAATGAGCAGTTCTTC. This codes for CASSQDFPSGLYNEQFF. The chain couples TRBV4-3 to TRBJ2-1; TRBD2 aligns across 8 bases. Germline assignment: CDR1 LGHNA and CDR2 YSLEER. The CDR3 is made up of 17 amino acids. Trimming removed 0 bases from V and 3 bases from J; junction bases left unmatched: 7.

J is TRBJ2-7 and V is TRBV11-1, with D perhaps TRBD1 (6 bases). The CDR3 extends over 13 amino acids. The germline V gene encodes CDR1 SGHAT and CDR2 FQDESV (reference sequence). The V and J ends lost 7 bases and 3 bases respectively, with 13 bases between them. The CDR3 DNA is TGTGCCAGCACACAAGCCAGGGGCTACGAGCAGTACTTC. This codes for CASTQARGYEQYF.

The rearrangement uses TRBV4-3 and TRBJ2-1; 8 positions match TRBD2. V lost 4 bases to trimming and J lost 6 bases; unmatched junction nucleotides: 11. Germline lookup yields CDR1 LGHNA and CDR2 YSLEER. CDR3 length equals 16 residues. CDR3: CASSPAGTSRFNEQFF. CDR3 sequence (DNA): TGCGCCAGCAGCCCGGCCGGGACTAGTAGGTTCAATGAGCAGTTCTTC.

This chain uses TRBV5-4 with TRBJ2-3; TRBD2 matches at 9 bases. Germline trimming cut 4 bases from V and 3 bases from J; bases unmatched to any gene: 12. Germline V CDR1 and CDR2: SGHNT, YYREEE (reference sequence). The CDR3 has 17 residues. Here the CDR3 reads CASSDAALAGRTDTQYF. CDR3 sequence (DNA): TGTGCCAGCAGCGATGCCGCGCTAGCGGGAAGGACAGATACGCAGTATTTT.

The rearrangement links TRBV5-4 to TRBJ2-2; D remains unclear. Trimming shortened V by 2 bases and J by 4 bases, and 3 bases separated the two germline ends. The CDR3 length is 12 residues. Per germline, CDR1 SGHNT and CDR2 YYREEE (reference sequence). This CDR3 is CASSFRTGELFF. Written as DNA, the CDR3 is TGTGCCAGCAGCTTTCGCACCGGGGAGCTGTTTTTT.

The chain is built from TRBV4-2 and TRBJ1-2; D possibly corresponds to TRBD1 (5 bases). Trimming took 1 base from V and 3 from J, leaving 12 bases between them. From germline, CDR1 is LGHNA and CDR2 YNFKEQ. This CDR3 region has 15 residues. In nucleotides, the CDR3 is TGTGCCAGCAGCCAAGGGTTCAGGGCTGACTATGGCTACACCTTC. This gives the protein CASSQGFRADYGYTF.

The DNA for the CDR3 is TGTGCCAGCAGCCCGGGGATGCTCGTCGACGGCTCCTACGAGCAGTACTTC. Protein sequence: CASSPGMLVDGSYEQYF. This sequence joins TRBV5-5 and TRBJ2-7; D perhaps matches TRBD2 (5 bases). The CDR3 has 17 residues. Germline V gene data show CDR1 as SGHKS and CDR2 as YYEKEE (reference sequence). The V and J ends lost 4 bases and 0 bases respectively, with 20 bases between them.

J is TRBJ2-3 and V is TRBV27; 9 bases agree with TRBD1. V was clipped by 5 bases and J by 1 base; unmatched bases: 10. Germline V gives CDR1 MNHEY, CDR2 SMNVEV (reference sequence). The CDR3 runs 17 residues. This CDR3 reads CASSIRTGVTGTDTQYF. The CDR3 nucleotides are TGTGCCAGCAGTATCAGGACAGGGGTAACGGGCACAGATACGCAGTATTTT.

The chain recombines TRBV30 with TRBJ1-6; D unresolved. V was shortened by 8 bases and J by 3 bases, with 11 bases between the two germline ends. Germline V gene lookup returns CDR1 GTSNPN and CDR2 SVGIG (reference sequence). This CDR3 comprises 13 residues. The CDR3: CAGTGDYNSPLHF. CDR3 DNA sequence: TGTGCCGGAACCGGGGACTATAATTCACCCCTCCACTTT.